These 14 T cell receptor beta chains originate from one sample sequenced in a study of identical twins. From the 5' RACE reads, TCRdb called clonotypes with MiXCR, one entry per CDR3 protein. Of under 300,000 distinct CDR3 sequences in the sample, roughly 13% are singletons; the top ten hold around 9%. Sequencing was performed on memory (CD45RO+) T cells sorted from blood. The receptors derive from a woman aged 18-29 years in good health.

The V and J genes are TRBV20-1 and TRBJ1-3; D is undetermined. The germline V and J ends were trimmed by 3 bases and 4 bases, with 10 bases remaining between them. There are 13 residues in the CDR3. The germline CDR1 and CDR2 sequences are DFQATT and SNEGSKA (reference sequence). The CDR3 is CSASNAGGNTIYF. In DNA, the CDR3 is TGCAGTGCTAGCAATGCGGGGGGAAACACCATATATTTT.

This clonotype was recorded many times. The chain recombines TRBV29-1 with TRBJ1-1, with 7 bases lining up with TRBD1. Unmatched junction bases numbered 4, after V lost 4 bases and J lost 5 bases. The germline V gene encodes CDR1 SQVTM and CDR2 ANQGSEA. The CDR3 consists of 12 residues. CDR3 in DNA: TGCAGCGTTGTTCAGGGGGGTACTGAAGCTTTCTTT. It specifies CSVVQGGTEAFF.

This clonotype has a handful of counts. V and J are TRBV4-2 and TRBJ2-1, with D unresolved. With 0 bases removed from V and 6 bases from J, the gap between germline ends came to 6 bases. The CDR3 is made up of 13 amino acids. Per germline, CDR1 LGHNA and CDR2 YNFKEQ. For the CDR3, the DNA is TGTGCCAGCAGCCAAGATAGGGCCAATGAGCAGTTCTTC. This sequence encodes CASSQDRANEQFF.

A single count supports this clonotype. This sequence joins TRBV4-2 and TRBJ2-1, with 7 positions matching TRBD1. Losses at the gene ends were 0 bases for V and 14 bases for J; bases not matched to a gene: 13. CDR3 size: 15 residues. CDR1 and CDR2 from the germline V gene are LGHNA and YNFKEQ. CDR3 protein: CASSQDFTGEVRKFF. CDR3 sequence (DNA): TGTGCCAGCAGCCAAGATTTCACAGGGGAAGTAAGGAAGTTCTTC.

This clonotype was picked up many times. V and J are TRBV5-1 and TRBJ2-3, with 12 bases fitting TRBD2. The germline CDR1 and CDR2 sequences are SGHRS and YFSETQ. V was clipped by 5 bases and J by 4 bases; unmatched bases: 8. The CDR3 loop spans 16 amino acids. The CDR3 DNA follows: TGCGCCAGCAGTCCAAACCTAGCGGGAGGGCCAGATACGCAGTATTTT. Protein sequence: CASSPNLAGGPDTQYF.

This clonotype was detected only a few times. The chain is built from TRBV29-1 and TRBJ1-5, with a weak D call TRBD1 (5 bases). Germline CDR1 is SQVTM and CDR2 is ANQGSEA. This CDR3 spans 13 amino acids. The V end lost 1 base, the J end lost 4 bases, and 8 bases lay between the germline ends. The CDR3 region has the DNA TGCAGCGTTGAAGTGGGGGGAAATCAGCCCCAGCATTTT. It encodes CSVEVGGNQPQHF.

CDR3 protein: CAWSGLKLAGAGEQFF. CDR3 DNA: TGTGCCTGGAGTGGACTTAAACTAGCGGGAGCAGGCGAGCAGTTCTTC. V usage is TRBV30 and J usage is TRBJ2-1; 11 bases fit TRBD2. V dropped 1 base and J dropped 10; count of bases not matched to a gene: 12. The CDR3 loop spans 16 amino acids. Germline V gives CDR1 GTSNPN, CDR2 SVGIG (reference sequence).

The chain employs TRBV18 and TRBJ2-5; a possible D gene is TRBD1 (6 bases). V lost 3 bases and J lost 10, with 18 bases in between. Per germline, CDR1 KGHSH and CDR2 LQKENI. The CDR3 runs to 14 residues. The CDR3 loop reads CASSPPWDRGIQYF. DNA for the CDR3: TGTGCCAGCTCACCCCCCTGGGATAGGGGGATCCAGTACTTC.

This clonotype was counted only a few times. The chain carries TRBV30 and TRBJ1-2; no reliable D call. Trimming removed 0 bases from V and 11 bases from J, with 10 bases in between. Germline V gives CDR1 GTSNPN, CDR2 SVGIG (reference sequence). The CDR3 totals 11 residues. DNA for the CDR3: TGTGCCTGGAGTGTAACGGGCAGGTACACCTTC. It translates to CAWSVTGRYTF.

Of note for this clonotype: Just one base apart from a much larger clone, this may be a read error. The chain combines TRBV6-5 with TRBJ2-4; D may match TRBD1 or TRBD2 (5 bases each). Germline V gene sequence: CDR1 MNHEY, CDR2 SVGAGI. The CDR3 sequence is 14 residues long. DNA for the CDR3: TGTGCCAGCAGTTCGACGGGACCCCAGGGCATTCGGTACTTC. It specifies CASSSTGPQGIRYF.

The rearrangement links TRBV20-1 to TRBJ2-3; no clear D gene. V shed 7 bases and J shed 1 base, with 15 bases lying between them. Germline V gene lookup returns CDR1 DFQATT and CDR2 SNEGSKA (reference sequence). The CDR3 is 14 residues long. CDR3 bases: TGCAGTGGCCATGCTCCTAGAGGCACAGATACGCAGTATTTT. It specifies CSGHAPRGTDTQYF.

This clonotype was seen many times. The chain uses TRBV5-1 and TRBJ2-7; D is possibly TRBD2 (5 bases). Between the trimmed V and J ends, which lost 0 bases and 3 bases, there was a span of 10 bases. Germline V gene lookup returns CDR1 SGHRS and CDR2 YFSETQ. This CDR3 has 14 residues. The CDR3 reads CASSLGPGSYEQYF. CDR3 DNA: TGCGCCAGCAGCTTGGGCCCGGGGAGCTACGAGCAGTACTTC.

This clonotype has just a few counts. V and J are TRBV20-1 and TRBJ1-3; no definite D call. V gave up 5 bases and J gave up 0 bases, with 11 bases separating them. Germline V gene sequence: CDR1 DFQATT, CDR2 SNEGSKA (reference sequence). This CDR3 region has 14 residues. As DNA, the CDR3 is TGCAGTGCTCCCCTCGAGAGCTCTGGAAACACCATATATTTT. Translating gives CSAPLESSGNTIYF.

The chain recombines TRBV4-1 with TRBJ1-1, with 7 bases lining up with TRBD1. V was pared by 4 bases and J by 0 bases, with 5 bases of the junction left unmatched. The germline CDR1 and CDR2 sequences are MGHRA and YSYEKL. The CDR3 length is 15 residues. The CDR3 DNA reads TGCGCCAGCAGCCGAGGGACAGCACTGAACACTGAAGCTTTCTTT. Its protein is CASSRGTALNTEAFF.